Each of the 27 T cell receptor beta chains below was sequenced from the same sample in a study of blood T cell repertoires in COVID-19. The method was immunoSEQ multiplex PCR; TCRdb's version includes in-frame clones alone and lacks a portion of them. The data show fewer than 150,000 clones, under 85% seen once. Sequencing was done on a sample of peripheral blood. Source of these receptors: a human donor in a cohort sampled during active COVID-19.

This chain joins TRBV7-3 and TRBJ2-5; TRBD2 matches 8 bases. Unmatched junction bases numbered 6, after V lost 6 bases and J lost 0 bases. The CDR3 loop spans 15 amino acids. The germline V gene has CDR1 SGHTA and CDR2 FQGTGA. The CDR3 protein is CASSRSGGHQETQYF. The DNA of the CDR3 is TGTGCCAGCAGTCGGAGCGGGGGCCACCAAGAGACCCAGTACTTC.

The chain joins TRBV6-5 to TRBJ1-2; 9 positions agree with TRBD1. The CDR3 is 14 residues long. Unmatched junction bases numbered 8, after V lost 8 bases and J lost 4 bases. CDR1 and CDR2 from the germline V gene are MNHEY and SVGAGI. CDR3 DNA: TGTGCCAGCGGACGAACAGGGGGCAGCTATGGCTACACCTTC. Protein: CASGRTGGSYGYTF.

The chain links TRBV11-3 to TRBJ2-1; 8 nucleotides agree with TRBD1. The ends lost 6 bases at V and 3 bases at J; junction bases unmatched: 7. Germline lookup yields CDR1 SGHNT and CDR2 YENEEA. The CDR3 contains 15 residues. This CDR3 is CASSSTGGGYNEQFF. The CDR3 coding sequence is TGTGCCAGCAGTTCTACAGGGGGAGGCTACAATGAGCAGTTCTTC.

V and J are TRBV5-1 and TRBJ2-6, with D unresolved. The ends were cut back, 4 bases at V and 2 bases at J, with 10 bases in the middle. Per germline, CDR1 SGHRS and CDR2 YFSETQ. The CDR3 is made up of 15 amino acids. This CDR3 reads CASSTQAPGANVLTF. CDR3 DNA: TGCGCCAGCAGCACGCAGGCCCCTGGGGCCAACGTCCTGACTTTC.

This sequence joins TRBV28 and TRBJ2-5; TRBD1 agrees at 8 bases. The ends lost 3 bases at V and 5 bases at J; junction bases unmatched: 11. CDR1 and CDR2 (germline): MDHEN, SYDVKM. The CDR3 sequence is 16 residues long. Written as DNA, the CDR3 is TGTGCCAGCAGTTTGTCCGGGACAGGAATCTTGGAGACCCAGTACTTC. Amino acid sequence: CASSLSGTGILETQYF.

This chain's CDR3 is CASSLGVRDRAYNEQFF. The DNA of the CDR3 is TGCGCCAGCAGCTTGGGAGTAAGAGACAGGGCCTACAATGAGCAGTTCTTC. The chain has TRBV5-1 and TRBJ2-1, with TRBD1 matching 7 bases. The CDR3 is 17 amino acids. The V and J ends lost 0 bases and 2 bases, in that order; junction bases with no gene match: 8. The germline V gene has CDR1 SGHRS and CDR2 YFSETQ.

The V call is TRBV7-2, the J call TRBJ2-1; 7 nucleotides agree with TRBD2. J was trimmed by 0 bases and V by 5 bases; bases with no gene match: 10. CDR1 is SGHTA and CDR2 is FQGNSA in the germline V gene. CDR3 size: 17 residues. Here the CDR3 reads CASSPFGGGSSYNEQFF. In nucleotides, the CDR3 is TGTGCCAGCAGCCCCTTTGGGGGGGGAAGCTCCTACAATGAGCAGTTCTTC.

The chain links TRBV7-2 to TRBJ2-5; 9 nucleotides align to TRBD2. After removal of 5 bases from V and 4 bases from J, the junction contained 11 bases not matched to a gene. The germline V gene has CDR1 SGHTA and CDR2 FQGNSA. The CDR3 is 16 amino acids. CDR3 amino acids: CASSPYGLARRETQYF. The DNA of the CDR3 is TGTGCCAGCAGCCCATACGGACTAGCGCGAAGAGAGACCCAGTACTTC.

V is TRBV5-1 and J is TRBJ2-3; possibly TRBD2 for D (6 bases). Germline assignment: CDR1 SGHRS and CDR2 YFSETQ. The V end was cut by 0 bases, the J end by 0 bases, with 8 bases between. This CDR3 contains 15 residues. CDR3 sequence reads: CASSLEGTSTDTQYF. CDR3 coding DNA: TGCGCCAGCAGCTTGGAAGGGACTAGCACAGATACGCAGTATTTT.

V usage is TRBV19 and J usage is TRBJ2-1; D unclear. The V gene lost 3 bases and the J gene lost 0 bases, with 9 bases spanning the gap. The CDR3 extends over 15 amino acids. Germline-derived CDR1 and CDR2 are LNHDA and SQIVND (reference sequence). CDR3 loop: CASSISRGSYNEQFF. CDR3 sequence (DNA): TGTGCCAGTAGTATCTCTAGAGGCTCCTACAATGAGCAGTTCTTC.

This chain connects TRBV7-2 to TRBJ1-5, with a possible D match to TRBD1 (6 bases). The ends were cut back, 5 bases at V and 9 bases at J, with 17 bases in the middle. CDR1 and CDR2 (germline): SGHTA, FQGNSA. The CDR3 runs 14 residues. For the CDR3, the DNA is TGTGCCAGCAGCCCCGGCAGGGGAGGGTGGCCCCAGCATTTT. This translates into CASSPGRGGWPQHF.

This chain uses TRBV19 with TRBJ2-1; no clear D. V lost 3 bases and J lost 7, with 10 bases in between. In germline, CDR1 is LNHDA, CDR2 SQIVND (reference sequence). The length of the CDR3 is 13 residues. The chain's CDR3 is CASSIRQSNEQFF. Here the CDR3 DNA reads TGTGCCAGTAGTATTCGCCAGTCAAATGAGCAGTTCTTC.

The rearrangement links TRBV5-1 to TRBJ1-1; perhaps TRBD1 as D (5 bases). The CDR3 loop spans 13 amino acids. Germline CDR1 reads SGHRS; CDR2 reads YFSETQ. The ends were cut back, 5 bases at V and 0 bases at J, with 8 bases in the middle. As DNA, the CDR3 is TGCGCCAGCAGGATAGGGGTGAACACTGAAGCTTTCTTT. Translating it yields CASRIGVNTEAFF.

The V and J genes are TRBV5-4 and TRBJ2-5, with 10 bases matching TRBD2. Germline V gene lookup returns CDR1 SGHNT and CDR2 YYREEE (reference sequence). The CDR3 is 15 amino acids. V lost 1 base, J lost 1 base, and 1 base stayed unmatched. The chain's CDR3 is CASSLRTSGQETQYF. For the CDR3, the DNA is TGTGCCAGCAGCTTGCGGACTAGCGGCCAAGAGACCCAGTACTTC.

This chain's CDR3 is CASSLELTDSGNTIYF. The CDR3 DNA follows: TGTGCCAGCAGCTTAGAATTGACAGACTCTGGAAACACCATATATTTT. This rearrangement joins TRBV7-9 to TRBJ1-3, with D possibly TRBD1 on 5 matching bases. CDR1 SEHNR and CDR2 FQNEAQ come from the germline V gene (reference sequence). Trimming pared 1 base from V and 0 bases from J, leaving 10 bases between. The CDR3 contains 16 residues.

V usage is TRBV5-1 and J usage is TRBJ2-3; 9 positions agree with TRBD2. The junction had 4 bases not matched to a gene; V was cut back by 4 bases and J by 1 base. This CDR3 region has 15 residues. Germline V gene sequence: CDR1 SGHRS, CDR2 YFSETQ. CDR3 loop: CASSPSGARTDTQYF. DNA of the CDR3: TGCGCCAGCAGCCCTAGCGGGGCGCGCACAGATACGCAGTATTTT. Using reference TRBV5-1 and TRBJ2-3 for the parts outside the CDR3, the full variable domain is KAGVTQTPRYLIKTRGQQVTLSCSPISGHRSVSWYQQTPGQGLQFLFEYFSETQRNKGNFPGRFSGRQFSNSRSEMNVSTLELGDSALYLCASSPSGARTDTQYFGPGTRLTVL.

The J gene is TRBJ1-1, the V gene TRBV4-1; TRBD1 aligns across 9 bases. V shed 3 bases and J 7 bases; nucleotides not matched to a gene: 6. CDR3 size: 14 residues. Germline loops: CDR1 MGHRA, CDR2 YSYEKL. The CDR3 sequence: CASSQITGGIEAFF. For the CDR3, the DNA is TGCGCCAGCAGCCAGATTACAGGGGGCATTGAAGCTTTCTTT.

The CDR3 sequence is CASSTRGWGYTF. The CDR3 DNA sequence: TGTGCCAGCAGTACCCGAGGGTGGGGCTACACCTTC. The chain carries TRBV27 and TRBJ1-2, with D hard to call. This CDR3 contains 12 residues. Trimming took off 5 bases at V and 8 bases at J, with 12 bases between the two ends. The germline V gene encodes CDR1 MNHEY and CDR2 SMNVEV (reference sequence).

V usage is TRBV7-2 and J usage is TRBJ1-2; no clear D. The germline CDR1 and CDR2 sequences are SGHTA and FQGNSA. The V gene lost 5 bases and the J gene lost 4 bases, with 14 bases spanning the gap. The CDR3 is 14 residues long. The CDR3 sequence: CASSPRGGGYGYTF. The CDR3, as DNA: TGTGCCAGCAGCCCCCGGGGTGGCGGCTATGGCTACACCTTC.

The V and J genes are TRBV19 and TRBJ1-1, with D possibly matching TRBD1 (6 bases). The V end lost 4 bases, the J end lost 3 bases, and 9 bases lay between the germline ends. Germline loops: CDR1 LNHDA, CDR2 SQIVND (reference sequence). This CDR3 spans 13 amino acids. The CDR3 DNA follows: TGTGCCAGTAGTAAACAGGGTCACACTGAAGCTTTCTTT. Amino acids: CASSKQGHTEAFF.

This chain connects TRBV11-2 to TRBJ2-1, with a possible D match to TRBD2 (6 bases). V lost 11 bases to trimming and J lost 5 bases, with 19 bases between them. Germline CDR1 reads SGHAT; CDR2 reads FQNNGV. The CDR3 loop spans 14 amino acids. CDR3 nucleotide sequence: TGTGCCGGAAAGGGACTCTCTCACCACAATGAGCAGTTCTTC. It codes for CAGKGLSHHNEQFF.

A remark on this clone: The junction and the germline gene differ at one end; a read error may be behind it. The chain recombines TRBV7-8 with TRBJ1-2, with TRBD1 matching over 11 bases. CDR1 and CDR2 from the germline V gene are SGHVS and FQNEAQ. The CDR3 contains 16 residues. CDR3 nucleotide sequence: TGTGCCAGCACCTTAAGGGGACAGGGGGATAGGTTCGGCTACACCTTC. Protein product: CASTLRGQGDRFGYTF.

CDR3 DNA: TGTGCCAGTAGACGGACAGACACAGATACGCAGTATTTT. It is translated as CASRRTDTDTQYF. V and J are TRBV19 and TRBJ2-3; a weak D match, TRBD1 (6 bases). There are 13 residues in the CDR3. V shed 6 bases and J shed 2 bases, with 9 bases lying between them. In germline, CDR1 is LNHDA, CDR2 SQIVND (reference sequence).

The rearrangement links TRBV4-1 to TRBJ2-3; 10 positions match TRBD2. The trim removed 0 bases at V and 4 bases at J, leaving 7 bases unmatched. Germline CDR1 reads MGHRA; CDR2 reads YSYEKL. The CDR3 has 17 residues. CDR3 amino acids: CASSQDGSGGASDTQYF. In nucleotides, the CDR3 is TGCGCCAGCAGCCAAGATGGAAGCGGGGGGGCCTCAGATACGCAGTATTTT.

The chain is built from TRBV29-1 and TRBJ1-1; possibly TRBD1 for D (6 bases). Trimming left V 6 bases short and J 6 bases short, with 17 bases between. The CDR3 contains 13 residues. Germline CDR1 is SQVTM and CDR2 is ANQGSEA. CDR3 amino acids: CSVIRGSRPEAFF. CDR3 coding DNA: TGCAGCGTGATCAGGGGAAGTAGGCCTGAAGCTTTCTTT.

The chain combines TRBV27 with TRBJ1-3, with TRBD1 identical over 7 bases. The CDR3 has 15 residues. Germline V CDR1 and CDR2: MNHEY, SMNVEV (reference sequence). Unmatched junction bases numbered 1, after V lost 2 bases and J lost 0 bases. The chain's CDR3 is CASSLRGPSGNTIYF. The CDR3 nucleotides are TGTGCCAGCAGTTTAAGGGGGCCCTCTGGAAACACCATATATTTT.

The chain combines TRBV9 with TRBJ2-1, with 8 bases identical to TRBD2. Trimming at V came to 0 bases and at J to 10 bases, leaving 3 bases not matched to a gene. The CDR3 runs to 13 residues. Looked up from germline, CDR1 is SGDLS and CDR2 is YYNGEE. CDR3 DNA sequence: TGTGCCAGCAGCGTAGCGGGGGGGCGAGAGCAGTTCTTC. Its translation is CASSVAGGREQFF.